The 11 T cell receptor beta chains in this list originate from one sample, sequenced in a study of T cell changes during pregnancy in multiple sclerosis. Measured with immunoSEQ multiplex PCR; TCRdb has only the in-frame clones, and not every one. The sample lists 60,000 or so clones; about 83% were seen once. The specimen was peripheral blood from another person, used as feeder cells. These receptors were collected from a human donor whose cells served as feeder cells for cultures in a pregnancy study.

The chain links TRBV2 to TRBJ2-1; TRBD2 might be the D (6 bases). Trimming cost V 7 bases and J 4 bases, with 11 bases left between them. The length of the CDR3 is 13 residues. Germline-derived CDR1 and CDR2 are SNHLY and FYNNEI. Here the CDR3 reads CASTREMYNEQFF. In nucleotides, the CDR3 is TGTGCCAGCACCCGGGAGATGTACAATGAGCAGTTCTTC.

V is TRBV28 and J is TRBJ2-7, with 7 positions matching TRBD1. CDR1 and CDR2 from the germline V gene are MDHEN and SYDVKM. V was clipped by 6 bases and J by 0 bases; unmatched bases: 8. The CDR3 runs to 15 residues. The CDR3 region is CASRTGQLSSYEQYF. CDR3 coding DNA: TGTGCCAGCAGAACGGGACAGCTTAGCTCCTACGAGCAGTACTTC.

The chain combines TRBV28 with TRBJ2-6; D possibly corresponds to TRBD1 (6 bases). V lost 7 bases to trimming and J lost 0 bases, with 10 bases between them. Germline CDR1 and CDR2: MDHEN and SYDVKM. This CDR3 spans 15 amino acids. CDR3 sequence (DNA): TGTGCCAGCACCACAGGGTACTCTGGGGCCAACGTCCTGACTTTC. Amino acids: CASTTGYSGANVLTF.

The chain carries TRBV7-2 and TRBJ2-1, with 12 bases fitting TRBD2. Germline CDR1 is SGHTA and CDR2 is FQGNSA. J lost 13 bases, V lost 0 bases, and 4 bases had no gene match. The CDR3 spans 14 residues. For the CDR3, the DNA is TGTGCCAGCAGCTTAGCAGAACTAGCGGGAGGTCAGTTCTTC. Its protein is CASSLAELAGGQFF.

This clone showed up just once. The J gene is TRBJ1-4, the V gene TRBV5-1; D is undetermined. This CDR3 spans 14 amino acids. V was shortened by 5 bases and J by 4 bases, with 12 bases between the two germline ends. The germline gives CDR1 SGHRS, CDR2 YFSETQ. CDR3 sequence: CASREVQLNEKLFF. Here the CDR3 DNA reads TGCGCCAGCAGAGAGGTACAGCTTAATGAAAAACTGTTTTTT.

A few counts support this clone. This chain uses TRBV29-1 with TRBJ2-5, with a weak D call TRBD1 (6 bases). Trimming removed 7 bases from V and 5 bases from J, with 11 bases in between. Germline CDR1 reads SQVTM; CDR2 reads ANQGSEA. This CDR3 is 11 amino acids long. CDR3 DNA sequence: TGCAGCGACCGCACAGGGGAGACCCAGTACTTC. Amino acid sequence: CSDRTGETQYF.

The chain links TRBV18 to TRBJ1-1; D remains ambiguous. This CDR3 is built from 14 residues. Trimming shortened V by 1 base and J by 6 bases, and 12 bases separated the two germline ends. Germline lookup yields CDR1 KGHSH and CDR2 LQKENI. CDR3 nucleotide sequence: TGTGCCAGCTCACCACTCCCCCATGGGGCTGAAGCTTTCTTT. Protein product: CASSPLPHGAEAFF.

The V gene is TRBV6-5, the J gene TRBJ1-1; D call uncertain. CDR1 and CDR2 from the germline V gene are MNHEY and SVGAGI. This CDR3 comprises 13 residues. V was shortened by 0 bases and J by 10 bases, with 12 bases between the two germline ends. The CDR3 spells CASSYSLGVTAFF. The CDR3 coding sequence is TGTGCCAGCAGTTACTCTCTCGGGGTGACAGCTTTCTTT.

The chain recombines TRBV10-2 with TRBJ1-5; TRBD1 might be the D (6 bases). CDR3 length: 15 residues. Germline V gene lookup returns CDR1 WSHSY and CDR2 SAAADI. Trimming removed 0 bases from V and 3 bases from J, with 9 bases in between. In DNA form, the CDR3 reads TGCGCCAGCAGTGAGTCGGGGGCCGTCAATCAGCCCCAGCATTTT. Protein: CASSESGAVNQPQHF.

This clone showed up just once. The chain links TRBV11-1 to TRBJ2-7; TRBD1 aligns across 8 bases. This CDR3 region has 13 residues. V lost 3 bases and J lost 5; bases outside the gene matches: 3. Looked up from germline, CDR1 is SGHAT and CDR2 is FQDESV (reference sequence). The CDR3 sequence is CASSLYRGDEQYF. Here the CDR3 DNA reads TGTGCCAGCAGCTTGTACAGGGGGGACGAGCAGTACTTC. The full variable domain, rest sourced from reference TRBV11-1 and TRBJ2-7, is EAEVAQSPRYKITEKSQAVAFWCDPISGHATLYWYRQILGQGPELLVQFQDESVVDDSQLPKDRFSAERLKGVDSTLKIQPAELGDSAMYLCASSLYRGDEQYFGPGTRLTVT.

The rearrangement joins TRBV7-2 to TRBJ1-2, with D possibly being TRBD1 (5 bases). Germline V gene lookup returns CDR1 SGHTA and CDR2 FQGNSA. This CDR3 has 14 amino acids. V lost 1 base and J lost 0, with 6 bases in between. The CDR3 sequence is CASSLETANYGYTF. DNA for the CDR3: TGTGCCAGCAGCTTAGAGACAGCTAACTATGGCTACACCTTC. The full variable domain, rest sourced from reference TRBV7-2 and TRBJ1-2, is GAGVSQSPSNKVTEKGKDVELRCDPISGHTALYWYRQSLGQGLEFLIYFQGNSAPDKSGLPSDRFSAERTGGSVSTLTIQRTQQEDSAVYLCASSLETANYGYTFGSGTRLTVV.